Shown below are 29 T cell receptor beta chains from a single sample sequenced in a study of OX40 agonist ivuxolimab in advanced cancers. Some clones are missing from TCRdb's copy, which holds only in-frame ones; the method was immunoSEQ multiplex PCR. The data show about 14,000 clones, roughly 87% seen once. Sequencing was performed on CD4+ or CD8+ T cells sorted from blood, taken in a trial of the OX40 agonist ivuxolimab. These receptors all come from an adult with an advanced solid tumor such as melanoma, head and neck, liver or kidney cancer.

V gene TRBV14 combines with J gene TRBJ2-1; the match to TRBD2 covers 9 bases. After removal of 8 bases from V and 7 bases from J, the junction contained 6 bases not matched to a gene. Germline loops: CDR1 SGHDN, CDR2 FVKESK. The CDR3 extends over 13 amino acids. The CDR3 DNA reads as TGTGCCAGCCGGGGACTAGCAGTGAATGAGCAGTTCTTC. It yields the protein CASRGLAVNEQFF.

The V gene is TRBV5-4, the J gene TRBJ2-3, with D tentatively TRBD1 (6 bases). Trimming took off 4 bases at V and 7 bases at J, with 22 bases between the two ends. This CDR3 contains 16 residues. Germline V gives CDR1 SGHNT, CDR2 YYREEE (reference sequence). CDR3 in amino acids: CASSLDSPREGYTQYF. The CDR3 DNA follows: TGTGCCAGCAGCCTGGACAGCCCACGGGAAGGATATACGCAGTATTTT.

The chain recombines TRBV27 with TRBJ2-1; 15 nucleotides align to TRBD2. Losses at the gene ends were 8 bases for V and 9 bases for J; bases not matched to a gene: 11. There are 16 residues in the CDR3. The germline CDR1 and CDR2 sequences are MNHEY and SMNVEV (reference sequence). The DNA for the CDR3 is TGTGCCAGCGGCCTCCCTGGACTAGCGGGGGGGATTGAGCAGTTCTTC. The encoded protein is CASGLPGLAGGIEQFF.

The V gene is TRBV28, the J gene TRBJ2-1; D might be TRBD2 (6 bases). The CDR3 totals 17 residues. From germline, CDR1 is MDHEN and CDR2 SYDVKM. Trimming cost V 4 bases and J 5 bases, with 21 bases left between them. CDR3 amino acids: CASSSLRTGVGNNEQFF. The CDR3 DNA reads TGTGCCAGCAGTTCCCTCAGGACGGGAGTAGGGAACAATGAGCAGTTCTTC.

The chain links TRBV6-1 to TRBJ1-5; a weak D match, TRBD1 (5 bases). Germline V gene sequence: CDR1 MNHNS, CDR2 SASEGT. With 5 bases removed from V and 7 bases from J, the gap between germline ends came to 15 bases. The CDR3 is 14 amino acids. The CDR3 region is CASSSWGSGQPQHF. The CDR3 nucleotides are TGTGCCAGCAGTTCATGGGGGTCAGGCCAGCCCCAGCATTTT.

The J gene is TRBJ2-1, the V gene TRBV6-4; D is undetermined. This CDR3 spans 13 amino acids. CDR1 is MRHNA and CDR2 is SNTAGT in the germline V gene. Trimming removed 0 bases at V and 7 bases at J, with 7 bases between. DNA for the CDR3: TGTGCCAGCAGTGACTCTTCAGAGAATGAGCAGTTCTTC. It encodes CASSDSSENEQFF.

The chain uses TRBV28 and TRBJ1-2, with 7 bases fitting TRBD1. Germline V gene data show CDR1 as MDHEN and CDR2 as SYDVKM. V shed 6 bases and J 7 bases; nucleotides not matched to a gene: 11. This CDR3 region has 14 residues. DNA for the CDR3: TGTGCCAGCAGGTCGGACAGGAGTTACATTGGCTACACCTTC. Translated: CASRSDRSYIGYTF.

CDR3 bases: TGTGCCACCAGCAGTCGACAGGGGACTAGCACAGATACGCAGTATTTT. It codes for CATSSRQGTSTDTQYF. The chain employs TRBV15 and TRBJ2-3; 8 nucleotides line up with TRBD1. Per germline, CDR1 LNHNV and CDR2 YYDKDF (reference sequence). The CDR3 runs to 16 residues. The V segment lost 3 bases and the J segment 0 bases; nucleotides outside the gene matches: 5.

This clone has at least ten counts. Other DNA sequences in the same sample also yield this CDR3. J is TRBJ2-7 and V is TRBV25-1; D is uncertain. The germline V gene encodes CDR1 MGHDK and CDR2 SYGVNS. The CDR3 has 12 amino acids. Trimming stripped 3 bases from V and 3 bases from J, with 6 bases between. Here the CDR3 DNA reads TGTGCCAGCAGTGAGGGCCGCTACGAGCAGTACTTC. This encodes CASSEGRYEQYF.

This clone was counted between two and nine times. CDR3 in amino acids: CSPQERGAFF. In DNA form, the CDR3 reads TGCAGCCCCCAAGAACGTGGCGCTTTCTTT. The chain carries TRBV29-1 and TRBJ1-1, with D unclear. Trimming removed 8 bases from V and 11 bases from J, with 15 bases in between. CDR3 size: 10 residues. CDR1 and CDR2 from the germline V gene are SQVTM and ANQGSEA.

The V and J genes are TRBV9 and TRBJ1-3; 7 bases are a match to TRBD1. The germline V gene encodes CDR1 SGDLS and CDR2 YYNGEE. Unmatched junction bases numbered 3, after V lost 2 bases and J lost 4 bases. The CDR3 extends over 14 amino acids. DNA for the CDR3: TGTGCCAGCAGCGTCGGAGGGGGCGGAAACACCATATATTTT. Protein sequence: CASSVGGGGNTIYF.

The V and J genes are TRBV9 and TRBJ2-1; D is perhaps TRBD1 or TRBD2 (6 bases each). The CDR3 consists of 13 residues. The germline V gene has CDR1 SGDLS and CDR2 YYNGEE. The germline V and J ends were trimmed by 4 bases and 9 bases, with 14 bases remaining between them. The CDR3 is CASSPLGGREQFF. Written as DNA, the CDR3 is TGTGCCAGCAGCCCCCTAGGGGGGCGTGAGCAGTTCTTC.

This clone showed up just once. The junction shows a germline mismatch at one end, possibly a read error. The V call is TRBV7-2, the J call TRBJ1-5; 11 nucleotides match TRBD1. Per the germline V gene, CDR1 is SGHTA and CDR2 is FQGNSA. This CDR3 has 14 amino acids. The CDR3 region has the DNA TGTGCCAGCAGCTGGACAGGGGGCAAACAGCCCCAGCATTTT. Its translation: CASSWTGGKQPQHF. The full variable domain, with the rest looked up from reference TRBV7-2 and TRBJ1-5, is GAGVSQSPSNKVTEKGKDVELRCDPISGHTALYWYRQSLGQGLEFLIYFQGNSAPDKSGLPSDRFSAERTGGSVSTLTIQRTQQEDSAVYLCASSWTGGKQPQHFGDGTRLSIL.

The CDR3 is CASSIWAGPYEQYF. The CDR3 DNA follows: TGTGCCAGTAGTATCTGGGCTGGGCCCTACGAGCAGTACTTC. The gene calls are TRBV19 and TRBJ2-7; D remains ambiguous. This CDR3 is 14 amino acids long. CDR1 and CDR2 from the germline V gene are LNHDA and SQIVND (reference sequence). V was trimmed by 3 bases and J by 2 bases, leaving 11 bases between them.

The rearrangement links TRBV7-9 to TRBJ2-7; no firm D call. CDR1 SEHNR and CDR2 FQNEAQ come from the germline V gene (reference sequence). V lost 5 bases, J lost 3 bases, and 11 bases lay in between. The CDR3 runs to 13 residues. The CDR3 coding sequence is TGTGCCAGCAGCCACTGGGAAGACTACGAGCAGTACTTC. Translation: CASSHWEDYEQYF.

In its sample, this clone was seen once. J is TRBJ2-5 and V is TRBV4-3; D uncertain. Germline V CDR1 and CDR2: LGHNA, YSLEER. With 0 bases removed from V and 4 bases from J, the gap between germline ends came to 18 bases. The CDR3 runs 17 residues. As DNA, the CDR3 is TGCGCCAGCAGCCAAGATCTTCGGACCCCCTGGGGAGAGACCCAGTACTTC. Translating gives CASSQDLRTPWGETQYF.

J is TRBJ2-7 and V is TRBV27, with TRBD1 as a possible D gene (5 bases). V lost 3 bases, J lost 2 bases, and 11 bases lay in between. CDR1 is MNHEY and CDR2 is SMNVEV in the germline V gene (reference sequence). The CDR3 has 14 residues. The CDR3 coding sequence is TGTGCCAGCAGTTTCGGCAGGGTAGCCTACGAGCAGTACTTC. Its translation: CASSFGRVAYEQYF.

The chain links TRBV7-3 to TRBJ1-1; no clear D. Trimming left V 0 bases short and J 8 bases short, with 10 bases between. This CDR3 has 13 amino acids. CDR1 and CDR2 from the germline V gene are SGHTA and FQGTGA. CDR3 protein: CASSLTYGTEAFF. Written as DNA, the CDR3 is TGTGCCAGCAGCTTAACGTATGGCACCGAAGCTTTCTTT.

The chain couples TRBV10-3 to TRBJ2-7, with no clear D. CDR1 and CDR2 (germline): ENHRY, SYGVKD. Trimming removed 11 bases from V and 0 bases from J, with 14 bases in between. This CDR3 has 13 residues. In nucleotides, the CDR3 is TGTGCCGCTTCATTGGCCAGCTCCTACGAGCAGTACTTC. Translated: CAASLASSYEQYF.

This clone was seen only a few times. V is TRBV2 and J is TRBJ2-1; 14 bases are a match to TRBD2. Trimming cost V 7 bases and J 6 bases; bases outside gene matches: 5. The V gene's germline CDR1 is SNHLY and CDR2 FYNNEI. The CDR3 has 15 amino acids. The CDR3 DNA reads TGTGCCAGCACCCCTGGGACTAGCGGGGGCAATGAGCAGTTCTTC. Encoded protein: CASTPGTSGGNEQFF.

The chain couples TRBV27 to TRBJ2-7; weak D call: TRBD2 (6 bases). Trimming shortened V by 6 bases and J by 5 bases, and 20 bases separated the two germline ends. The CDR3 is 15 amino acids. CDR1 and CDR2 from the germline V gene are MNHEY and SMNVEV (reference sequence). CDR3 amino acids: CASSLFGTGRNEQYF. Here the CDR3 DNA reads TGTGCCAGCAGCCTCTTCGGGACTGGGAGGAACGAGCAGTACTTC.

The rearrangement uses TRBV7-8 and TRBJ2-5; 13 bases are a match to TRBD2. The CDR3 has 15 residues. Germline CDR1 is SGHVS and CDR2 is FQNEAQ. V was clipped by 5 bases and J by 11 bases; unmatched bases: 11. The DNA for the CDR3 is TGTGCCAGCAGCCGGTCCGGGACTAGCGGGGTTGAGCAGTACTTC. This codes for CASSRSGTSGVEQYF.

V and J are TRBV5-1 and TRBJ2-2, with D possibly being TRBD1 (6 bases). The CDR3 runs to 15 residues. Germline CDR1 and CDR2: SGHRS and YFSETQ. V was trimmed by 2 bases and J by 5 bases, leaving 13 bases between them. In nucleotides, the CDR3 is TGCGCCAGCAGCTTACTACAGGGTTCAACCGGGGAGCTGTTTTTT. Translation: CASSLLQGSTGELFF.

DNA for the CDR3: TGTGCCAGCAGCGTAGGGACAGGGGCTTCCTACGAGCAGTACTTC. Translated: CASSVGTGASYEQYF. This chain links TRBV9 with TRBJ2-7, with 9 bases fitting TRBD1. The germline gives CDR1 SGDLS, CDR2 YYNGEE. The CDR3 is made up of 15 amino acids. J gave up 1 base and V 0 bases, and 2 bases lay outside the gene matches.

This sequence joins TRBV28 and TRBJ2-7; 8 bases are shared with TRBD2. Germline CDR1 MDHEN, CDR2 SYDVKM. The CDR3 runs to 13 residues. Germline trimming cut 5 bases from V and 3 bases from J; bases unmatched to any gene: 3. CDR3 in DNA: TGTGCCAGCAGTCCGGGACTAGTCTACGAGCAGTACTTC. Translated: CASSPGLVYEQYF. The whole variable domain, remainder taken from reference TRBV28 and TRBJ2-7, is DVKVTQSSRYLVKRTGEKVFLECVQDMDHENMFWYRQDPGLGLRLIYFSYDVKMKEKGDIPEGYSVSREKKERFSLILESASTNQTSMYLCASSPGLVYEQYFGPGTRLTVT.

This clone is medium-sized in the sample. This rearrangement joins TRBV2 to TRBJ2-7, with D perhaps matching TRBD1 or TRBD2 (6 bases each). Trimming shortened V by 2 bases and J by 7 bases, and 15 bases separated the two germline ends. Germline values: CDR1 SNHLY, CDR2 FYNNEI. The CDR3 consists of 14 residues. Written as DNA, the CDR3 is TGTGCCAGCAGTGAAAGCTGGGGGGCGAGGGAGCAGTACTTC. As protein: CASSESWGAREQYF.

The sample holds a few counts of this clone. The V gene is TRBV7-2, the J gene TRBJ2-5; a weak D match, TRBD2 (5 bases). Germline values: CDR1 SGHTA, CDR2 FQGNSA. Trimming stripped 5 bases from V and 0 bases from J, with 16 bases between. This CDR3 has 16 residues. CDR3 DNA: TGTGCCAGCAGCCGGTTTCAGGCGGGCCACCAAGAGACCCAGTACTTC. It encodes CASSRFQAGHQETQYF.

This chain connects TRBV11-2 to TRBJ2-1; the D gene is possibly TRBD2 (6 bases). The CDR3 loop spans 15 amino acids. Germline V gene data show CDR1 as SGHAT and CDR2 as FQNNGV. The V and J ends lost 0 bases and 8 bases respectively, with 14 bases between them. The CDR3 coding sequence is TGTGCCAGCAGCTTAGAAGGGTATAGCGGCGATGAGCAGTTCTTC. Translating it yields CASSLEGYSGDEQFF.

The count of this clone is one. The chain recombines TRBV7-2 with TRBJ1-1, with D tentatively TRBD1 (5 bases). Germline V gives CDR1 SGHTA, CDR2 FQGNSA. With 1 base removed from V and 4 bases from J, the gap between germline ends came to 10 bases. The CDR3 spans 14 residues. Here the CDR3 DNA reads TGTGCCAGCAGCTTAGAAACAGGTTTCACTGAAGCTTTCTTT. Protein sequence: CASSLETGFTEAFF.